The 10 T cell receptor beta chains in this list originate from one sample, sequenced in a study of cytomegalovirus exposure and HLA in healthy donors. PCR primers comprised 60 Vbeta and 13 Jbeta primers. The protocol was immunoSEQ multiplex PCR, while the TCRdb copy is restricted to in-frame clones and leaves out a portion. The data contain a few hundred thousand clones, 70% to 85% of them singletons. What was sequenced was PBMCs. The receptors shown here come from a girl aged 2 to 10 in good health and CMV-seronegative.

This chain connects TRBV25-1 to TRBJ2-1; no definite D call. CDR3 length: 13 amino acids. V lost 4 bases, J lost 5 bases, and 9 bases lay in between. CDR1 MGHDK and CDR2 SYGVNS come from the germline V gene. The CDR3 region is CASSVSSHNEQFF. For the CDR3, the DNA is TGTGCCAGCAGTGTTAGTTCCCACAATGAGCAGTTCTTC.

This clone was observed a single time. The V and J genes are TRBV2 and TRBJ2-7, with 11 bases lining up with TRBD1. The germline gives CDR1 SNHLY, CDR2 FYNNEI. The CDR3 covers 13 residues. The trim removed 6 bases at V and 2 bases at J, leaving 0 bases unmatched. CDR3 DNA sequence: TGTGCCAGCAGGGACAGGGGGCCCTACGAGCAGTACTTC. Translation gives CASRDRGPYEQYF.

The table lists this clone with a count of one. The gene calls are TRBV13 and TRBJ2-3; TRBD2 matches at 9 bases. The junction had 7 bases not matched to a gene; V was cut back by 5 bases and J by 4 bases. CDR1 is PRHDT, CDR2 FYEKMQ, per germline (reference sequence). CDR3 size: 15 residues. The DNA for the CDR3 is TGTGCCAGCAGCCCCGAGCTAGCGGGACCAGATACGCAGTATTTT. It specifies CASSPELAGPDTQYF. The complete variable domain, with remaining parts taken from reference TRBV13 and TRBJ2-3, reads AAGVIQSPRHLIKEKRETATLKCYPIPRHDTVYWYQQGPGQDPQFLISFYEKMQSDKGSIPDRFSAQQFSDYHSELNMSSLELGDSALYFCASSPELAGPDTQYFGPGTRLTVL.

The rearrangement links TRBV7-3 to TRBJ1-2; possible D gene TRBD1, 5 bases. The CDR3 sequence is 13 residues long. The V end was cut by 5 bases, the J end by 8 bases, with 15 bases between. Germline CDR1 reads SGHTA; CDR2 reads FQGTGA. CDR3 DNA sequence: TGTGCCAGCAGCCCCGGGACTCCTTGGGGCTACACCTTC. Its protein product is CASSPGTPWGYTF.

The gene calls are TRBV6-5 and TRBJ2-5; the match to TRBD1 covers 9 bases. After removal of 4 bases from V and 4 bases from J, the junction contained 7 bases not matched to a gene. The CDR3 spans 15 residues. In germline, CDR1 is MNHEY, CDR2 SVGAGI. The CDR3 coding sequence is TGTGCCAGCAGTTCAAACAGGGGGCCCCCAGAGACCCAGTACTTC. Protein product: CASSSNRGPPETQYF.

This CDR3 is CATSGPTQGVTEAFF. CDR3 nucleotide sequence: TGTGCCACCAGCGGCCCGACCCAGGGGGTAACTGAAGCTTTCTTT. The J gene is TRBJ1-1, the V gene TRBV15; TRBD1 aligns across 7 bases. The junction had 11 bases not matched to a gene; V was cut back by 5 bases and J by 5 bases. This CDR3 is 15 amino acids long. CDR1 and CDR2 from the germline V gene are LNHNV and YYDKDF (reference sequence).

The CDR3 sequence is CATNQGLVTGELFF. CDR3 sequence (DNA): TGTGCCACCAACCAGGGGTTAGTGACCGGGGAGCTGTTTTTT. The chain couples TRBV7-9 to TRBJ2-2, with D possibly TRBD1 on 6 matching bases. Trimming removed 10 bases from V and 5 bases from J, with 17 bases in between. CDR3 size: 14 residues. Germline V CDR1 and CDR2: SEHNR, FQNEAQ (reference sequence). Using reference TRBV7-9 and TRBJ2-2 for the parts outside the CDR3, the full variable domain is DTGVSQNPRHKITKRGQNVTFRCDPISEHNRLYWYRQTLGQGPEFLTYFQNEAQLEKSRLLSDRFSAERPKGSFSTLEIQRTEQGDSAMYLCATNQGLVTGELFFGEGSRLTVL.

This chain joins TRBV5-6 and TRBJ2-7; D might be TRBD2 (5 bases). Germline V gene sequence: CDR1 SGHDT, CDR2 YYEEEE. This CDR3 is 15 amino acids long. V dropped 0 bases and J dropped 3 bases, with 13 bases sitting between them. The DNA for the CDR3 is TGTGCCAGCAGCTTGGGGCTTACGGGAAACTACGAGCAGTACTTC. Translating gives CASSLGLTGNYEQYF.

This clone appeared a single time. V gene TRBV25-1 combines with J gene TRBJ2-7; D not resolved. V lost 8 bases to trimming and J lost 4 bases, with 15 bases between them. The V gene's germline CDR1 is MGHDK and CDR2 SYGVNS. This CDR3 comprises 13 residues. The CDR3 here is CASSVVLEYEQYF. CDR3 in DNA: TGTGCCAGCTCGGTAGTATTGGAGTACGAGCAGTACTTC.

The chain uses TRBV7-9 and TRBJ2-5; a weak D match, TRBD1 (5 bases). Trimming took 5 bases from V and 5 from J, leaving 18 bases between them. The CDR3 is 15 residues long. The germline V gene encodes CDR1 SEHNR and CDR2 FQNEAQ (reference sequence). The CDR3 loop is CASSRAQAGWETQYF. The CDR3 nucleotides are TGTGCCAGCAGCCGGGCACAGGCAGGTTGGGAGACCCAGTACTTC. Looking up the rest from reference TRBV7-9 and TRBJ2-5 gives the full variable domain: DTGVSQNPRHKITKRGQNVTFRCDPISEHNRLYWYRQTLGQGPEFLTYFQNEAQLEKSRLLSDRFSAERPKGSFSTLEIQRTEQGDSAMYLCASSRAQAGWETQYFGPGTRLLVL.